This T cell receptor (beta chain) stems from a study of blood T cell repertoires in COVID-19. Produced via immunoSEQ multiplex PCR; TCRdb's table is partial and in-frame only. The table includes about 84,000 clones, nearly 85% detected once. The CDR3 runs 18 residues. Germline CDR1 is SGHTS and CDR2 is YDEGEE. The V segment lost 4 bases and the J segment 3 bases; nucleotides outside the gene matches: 11. This clonotype was sampled from a woman older than 75 with acute or convalescent COVID-19. The chain uses TRBV5-8 and TRBJ2-3, with TRBD2 matching over 13 bases. Source material: peripheral blood. This chain's CDR3 is CASSGLAGDTLRTDTQYF. CDR3 bases: TGTGCCAGCAGCGGACTAGCGGGAGATACTTTGAGGACAGATACGCAGTATTTT.